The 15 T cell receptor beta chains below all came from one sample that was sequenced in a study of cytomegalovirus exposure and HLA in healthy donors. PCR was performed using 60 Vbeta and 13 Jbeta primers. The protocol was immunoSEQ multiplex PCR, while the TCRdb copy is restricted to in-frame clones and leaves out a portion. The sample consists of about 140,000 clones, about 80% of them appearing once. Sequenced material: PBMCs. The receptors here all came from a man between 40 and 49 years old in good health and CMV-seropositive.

CDR3 in amino acids: CASSEGNSYGYTF. CDR3 sequence (DNA): TGTGCCAGCTCCGAGGGCAACAGCTATGGCTACACCTTC. The chain combines TRBV18 with TRBJ1-2; D is uncertain. Trimming removed 6 bases at V and 4 bases at J, with 12 bases between. CDR3 length: 13 amino acids. CDR1 KGHSH and CDR2 LQKENI come from the germline V gene.

CDR3 sequence reads: CASQRDREGYTF. CDR3 coding DNA: TGTGCCAGCCAGAGGGACAGGGAAGGCTACACCTTC. The chain combines TRBV19 with TRBJ1-2; 9 bases fit TRBD1. V trimming: 9 bases; J trimming: 8 bases; junction bases outside the gene matches: 7. The CDR3 sequence is 12 residues long. Germline CDR1 is LNHDA and CDR2 is SQIVND (reference sequence).

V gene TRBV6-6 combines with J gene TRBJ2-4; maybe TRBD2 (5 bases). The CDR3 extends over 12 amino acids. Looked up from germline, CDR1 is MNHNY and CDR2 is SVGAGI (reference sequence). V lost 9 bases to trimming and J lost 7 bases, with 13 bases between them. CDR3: CASSGSGNIQYF. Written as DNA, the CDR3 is TGTGCCAGTTCGGGGTCGGGGAACATTCAGTACTTC.

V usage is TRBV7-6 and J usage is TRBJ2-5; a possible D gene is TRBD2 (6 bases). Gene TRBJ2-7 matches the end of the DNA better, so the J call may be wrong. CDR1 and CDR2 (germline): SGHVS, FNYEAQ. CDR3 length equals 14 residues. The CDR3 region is CASSPAGGRYEQYF. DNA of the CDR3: TGTGCCAGCAGCCCAGCGGGCGGCCGCTACGAGCAGTACTTC.

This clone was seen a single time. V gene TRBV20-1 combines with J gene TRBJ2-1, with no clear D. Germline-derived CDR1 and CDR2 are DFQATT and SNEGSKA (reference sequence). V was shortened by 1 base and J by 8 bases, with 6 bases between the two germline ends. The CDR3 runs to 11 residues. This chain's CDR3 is CSARVPDEQFF. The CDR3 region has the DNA TGCAGTGCTAGAGTCCCGGATGAGCAGTTCTTC.

CDR3 sequence (DNA): TGTGCCAGCAGCTCAACAGGGGGCTGGGGTGGTGAAAAACTGTTTTTT. This codes for CASSSTGGWGGEKLFF. J is TRBJ1-4 and V is TRBV7-8, with 9 bases aligning to TRBD1. Germline CDR1 SGHVS, CDR2 FQNEAQ. J was trimmed by 7 bases and V by 4 bases; bases with no gene match: 10. The CDR3 totals 16 residues.

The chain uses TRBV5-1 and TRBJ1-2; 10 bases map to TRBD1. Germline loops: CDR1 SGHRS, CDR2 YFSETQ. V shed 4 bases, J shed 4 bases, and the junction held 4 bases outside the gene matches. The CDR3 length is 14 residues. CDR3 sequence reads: CASSQDRGSYGYTF. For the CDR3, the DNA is TGCGCCAGCAGCCAGGACAGGGGGTCCTATGGCTACACCTTC.

The CDR3 bases are TGTGCCAGCAGTGAAGCAGGGAGGAGTGGGGAACTGTTTTTT. Translated: CASSEAGRSGELFF. The chain joins TRBV2 to TRBJ1-4; D is unresolved. The V end was cut by 0 bases, the J end by 12 bases, with 14 bases between. The germline V gene encodes CDR1 SNHLY and CDR2 FYNNEI. This CDR3 has 14 residues.

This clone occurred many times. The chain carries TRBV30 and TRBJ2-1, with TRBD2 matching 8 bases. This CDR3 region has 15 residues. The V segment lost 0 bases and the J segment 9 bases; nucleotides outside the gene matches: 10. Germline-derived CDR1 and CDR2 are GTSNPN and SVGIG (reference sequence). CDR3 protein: CAWSVTGGSPGEQFF. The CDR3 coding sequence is TGTGCCTGGAGTGTAACGGGAGGGTCCCCAGGTGAGCAGTTCTTC.

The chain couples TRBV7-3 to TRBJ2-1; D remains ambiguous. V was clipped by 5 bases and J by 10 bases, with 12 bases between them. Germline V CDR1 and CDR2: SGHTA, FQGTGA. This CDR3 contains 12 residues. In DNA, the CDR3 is TGTGCCAGCAGCCCGATGAACGGGGAGCAGTTCTTC. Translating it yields CASSPMNGEQFF. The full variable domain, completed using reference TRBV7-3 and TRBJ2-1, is GAGVSQTPSNKVTEKGKYVELRCDPISGHTALYWYRQSLGQGPEFLIYFQGTGAADDSGLPNDRFFAVRPEGSVSTLKIQRTERGDSAVYLCASSPMNGEQFFGPGTRLTVL.

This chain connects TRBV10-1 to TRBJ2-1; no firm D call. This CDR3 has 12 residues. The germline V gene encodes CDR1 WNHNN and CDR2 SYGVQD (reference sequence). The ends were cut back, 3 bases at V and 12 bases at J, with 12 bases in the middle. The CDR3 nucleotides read TGCGCCAGCAGTGACCCCAGCGAAGGGCAGTTCTTC. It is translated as CASSDPSEGQFF.

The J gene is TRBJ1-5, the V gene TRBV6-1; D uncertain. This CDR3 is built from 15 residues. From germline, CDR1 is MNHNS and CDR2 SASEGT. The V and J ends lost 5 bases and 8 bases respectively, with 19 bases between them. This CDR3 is CASSTRDNGSKPQHF. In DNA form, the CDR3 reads TGTGCCAGCAGTACCCGAGACAACGGGAGCAAGCCCCAGCATTTT.

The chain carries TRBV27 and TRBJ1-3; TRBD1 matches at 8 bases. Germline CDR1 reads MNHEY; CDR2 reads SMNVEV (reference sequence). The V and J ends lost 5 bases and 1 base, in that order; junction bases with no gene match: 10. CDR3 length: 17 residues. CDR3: CASSLKGQGLSGNTIYF. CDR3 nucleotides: TGTGCCAGCAGTCTAAAAGGACAGGGCCTTTCTGGAAACACCATATATTTT.

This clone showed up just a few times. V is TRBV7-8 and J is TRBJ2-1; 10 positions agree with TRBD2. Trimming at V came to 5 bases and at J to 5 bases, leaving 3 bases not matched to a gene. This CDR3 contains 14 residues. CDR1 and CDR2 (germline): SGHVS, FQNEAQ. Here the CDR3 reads CASSQREGHNEQFF. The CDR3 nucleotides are TGTGCCAGCAGCCAGCGGGAGGGGCACAATGAGCAGTTCTTC. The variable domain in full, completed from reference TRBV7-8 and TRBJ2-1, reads GAGVSQSPRYKVAKRGQDVALRCDPISGHVSLFWYQQALGQGPEFLTYFQNEAQLDKSGLPSDRFFAERPEGSVSTLKIQRTQQEDSAVYLCASSQREGHNEQFFGPGTRLTVL.

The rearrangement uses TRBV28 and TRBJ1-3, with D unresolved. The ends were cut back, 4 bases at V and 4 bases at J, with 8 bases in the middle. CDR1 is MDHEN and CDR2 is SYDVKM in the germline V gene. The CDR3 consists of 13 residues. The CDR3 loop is CASSWSHGNTIYF. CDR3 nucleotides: TGTGCCAGCAGTTGGAGTCACGGAAACACCATATATTTT.